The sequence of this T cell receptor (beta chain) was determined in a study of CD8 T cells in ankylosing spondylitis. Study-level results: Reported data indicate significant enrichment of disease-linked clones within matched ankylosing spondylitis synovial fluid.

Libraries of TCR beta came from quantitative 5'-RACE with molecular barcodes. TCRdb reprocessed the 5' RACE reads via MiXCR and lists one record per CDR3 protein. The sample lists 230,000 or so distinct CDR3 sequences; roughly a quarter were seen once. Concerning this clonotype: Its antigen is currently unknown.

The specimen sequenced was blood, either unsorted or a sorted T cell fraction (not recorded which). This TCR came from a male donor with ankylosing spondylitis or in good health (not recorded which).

The CDR3 reads CASSSGQGLNSPLHF. CDR3 coding DNA: TGTGCCAGCAGTTCCGGACAGGGCCTTAATTCACCCCTCCACTTT. The chain uses TRBV12-3 or TRBV12-4 and TRBJ1-6; 8 bases align to TRBD1. This CDR3 region has 15 residues. Trimming took 4 bases from V and 6 from J; bases not matched to a gene: 5.